This TCR beta chain was sequenced in a study of blood T cell repertoires in COVID-19. As for the study in general: Samples taken during acute and convalescent COVID-19 were collected in the United States, Italy and Spain. Sources were T cells, B-cell-depleted T cells, or PBMCs; the material itself was cDNA or gDNA.

There are 14 residues in the CDR3. CDR1 is SGHTA and CDR2 is FQGNSA in the germline V gene. The V and J ends lost 3 bases and 7 bases, in that order; junction bases with no gene match: 2. As handled by the study authors: From reference gene primer amplification, estimates of nucleated cell counts were derived. Sequencing was performed with immunoSEQ multiplex PCR; in TCRdb, only in-frame clones are kept and a portion is missing. Clone size and V and J calls were adopted from that table, with D and trimming inferred from the DNA. The profile shows fewer than 200,000 clones, around 84% of them singletons.

The receptor comes from a human donor with acute or convalescent COVID-19. The donor label of this sample is uncertain. The chain combines TRBV7-2 with TRBJ1-6; 8 bases fit TRBD1. Sample: peripheral blood. The CDR3 is CASSLSGGNSPLHF. CDR3 bases: TGTGCCAGCAGCTTGTCAGGGGGCAATTCACCCCTCCACTTT. The full variable domain, completed using reference TRBV7-2 and TRBJ1-6, is GAGVSQSPSNKVTEKGKDVELRCDPISGHTALYWYRQSLGQGLEFLIYFQGNSAPDKSGLPSDRFSAERTGGSVSTLTIQRTQQEDSAVYLCASSLSGGNSPLHFGNGTRLTVT.